The T cell receptor beta chain described here comes from a study of chemoradiotherapy in HPV16-positive cancers (dated 2022 in TCRdb). Looking at the study overall: Candidate HPV-specific T-cell clones and common TCR motifs were defined through functional T-cell assays on cells from a couple of HPV16-positive patients. The study set out to ask whether T-cell immunity against the HPV oncoproteins E6 and E7 changes over the course of chemoradiotherapy and whether that immunity affects survival. The candidate HPV-specific TCRs and motifs were then tracked in TCR repertoires from about 90 patients with HPV-related cancers.

Repertoires were sampled repeatedly over the course of chemoradiotherapy, so clonal expansion could be followed in the tumor microenvironment. Per the germline V gene (reference sequence), LNHDA is the CDR1 and SQIVND is the CDR2. V drops 5 bases and J drops 7 bases, leaving 17 bases in between. Inclusive of the bounding cysteine and phenylalanine, the CDR3 is 14 residues long. The only DNA kept is the CDR3, 42 bases in frame from the first base. Receptors were amplified or captured by the immunoSEQ multiplex PCR assay. The immuneACCESS repertoire file appears here via TCRdb, limited to in-frame rearrangements. These files lack a portion of the clones; in checked studies, under half of the deficit traces to unresolved V genes, and the cause of the others is not known. Counted in this sample were under 15,000 clones; roughly four fifths of them appeared once. The leading ten clones occupy 1.1% of the sample.

This clone appeared once. The antigen it binds to is not known. No much larger clonotype is one base removed from it; base qualities were not supplied. General study outcomes and caveats: Improved recurrence-free survival in HPV16-positive patients was associated with expansion of HPV-responsive T cells during chemoradiotherapy. The functional definition of HPV-specific T cells came from only a couple of HPV16-positive patients, and the survival association was reported for HPV16-positive patients. Expansion of candidate HPV-specific clones and E7-related TCR motifs was observed in the tumor microenvironment during treatment, whereas no such expansion was observed for non-HPV-specific T cells.

This receptor was taken from a human donor with HPV-associated anogenital cancer. The sequence joins TRBV19 to TRBJ1-1; the D segment cannot be called with confidence. The sample was acquired from a patient who underwent chemoradiotherapy. The CDR3 corresponds to CASSPQSSRNEAFF. At the DNA level, the sequence is TGTGCCAGTAGTCCCCAGTCTTCGAGAAATGAAGCTTTCTTT.